This TCR beta chain was recovered during a study of shared clonotypes between healthy human individuals. This clone was detected a few times. CDR1 is MDHEN and CDR2 is SYDVKM in the germline V gene. Trimming took 6 bases from V and 7 from J, leaving 6 bases between them. This CDR3 has 10 amino acids. Naive CD8 cells comprised CD45RO-negative, CCR7-positively selected cells, excluding terminally differentiated effector memory CD45RA+ cells. The repertoire was sequenced with immunoSEQ multiplex PCR; TCRdb's copy has only in-frame clones and lacks some. The sample carries about 820,000 clones, approximately 92% recorded once.

Sequencing used naive CD8+ T cells sorted from blood. The chain uses TRBV28 and TRBJ1-1; the D is unclear. The origin of this receptor is a man between 25 and 39 years old in good health. DNA for the CDR3: TGTGCCAGCAGCGCCTTTGAAGCTTTCTTT. Translating it yields CASSAFEAFF.